This T cell receptor (beta chain) was captured by sequencing in a study of human T cells and chemical hapten exposure. Study-level information: Reading of the patch tests, which applied 0.01% DPC to the upper back, occurred at 6 days.

The CDR3 spans 16 residues. Trimming took 1 base from V and 4 from J, leaving 15 bases between them. Germline V CDR1 and CDR2: SGHRS, YFSETQ. The time point denotes: pre-sensitization, week 0. Treatment of the sample: therapeutic diphenylcyclopropenone sensitization with weekly scalp DPC. Individual cDNA molecules had unique molecular identifiers attached to them by the library. One entry per CDR3 protein results from TCRdb running MiXCR on the RACE reads. The sample carries about 87,000 distinct CDR3 sequences, around 10% recorded once. This TCR was sampled from a woman aged 35 to 49 with alopecia areata. Some clones in this sample may be carry-over from other donors' samples. The sample consisted of whole blood, taken in connection with sensitization to the hapten diphenylcyclopropenone (DPC). The rearrangement uses TRBV5-1 and TRBJ2-1; D may be TRBD1 or TRBD2 (5 bases each). CDR3 nucleotides: TGCGCCAGCAGCTTGTTCGGGACCACGCTTTACAATGAGCAGTTCTTC. Amino acid sequence: CASSLFGTTLYNEQFF.